This paragraph reports one T cell receptor (beta chain). These data originate in a study of blood T cell repertoires in COVID-19. Authors' data handling: Amplification from reference gene primers served as the basis for estimated nucleated cell counts. Data came from immunoSEQ multiplex PCR; TCRdb stores just in-frame clones and leaves some out. D and trimming were read from the DNA, whereas the V and J calls and clone size are those reported in that table. The sample has approximately 260,000 clones; 89% are singletons. Between the trimmed V and J ends, which lost 8 bases and 4 bases, there was a span of 8 bases. Germline lookup yields CDR1 MNHEY and CDR2 SVGAGI. This CDR3 has 11 residues.

The source of this sequence is a middle-aged woman who had recovered from COVID-19. The sequenced material came from peripheral blood. The chain links TRBV6-5 to TRBJ1-2; tentatively, D is TRBD1 (5 bases). For the CDR3, the DNA is TGTGCCAGCCGACAGTCCTATGGCTACACCTTC. It translates to CASRQSYGYTF.